Included here is one T cell receptor beta chain sequence, with context. Trimming pared 0 bases from V and 0 bases from J, leaving 6 bases between. The CDR3 is 16 amino acids. Germline V gene sequence: CDR1 MGHRA, CDR2 YSYEKL. Sequenced by immunoSEQ multiplex PCR; TCRdb stores in-frame clones only, minus some. Here the sample spans some 2,500,000 clones, less than 95% being singletons. The data stem from a study of shared clonotypes between healthy human individuals. The V and J genes are TRBV4-1 and TRBJ2-6, with D perhaps matching TRBD1 (6 bases). Sequencing was carried out using naive CD4+ T cells from PBMCs. Subset here: CD45RA+ positively selected. The TCR was taken from a man younger than 35 in good health. Some clones in this sample may be carry-over from other donors' samples. CDR3 bases: TGCGCCAGCAGCCAAGAAGGGGGCTCTGGGGCCAACGTCCTGACTTTC. Its protein product is CASSQEGGSGANVLTF.